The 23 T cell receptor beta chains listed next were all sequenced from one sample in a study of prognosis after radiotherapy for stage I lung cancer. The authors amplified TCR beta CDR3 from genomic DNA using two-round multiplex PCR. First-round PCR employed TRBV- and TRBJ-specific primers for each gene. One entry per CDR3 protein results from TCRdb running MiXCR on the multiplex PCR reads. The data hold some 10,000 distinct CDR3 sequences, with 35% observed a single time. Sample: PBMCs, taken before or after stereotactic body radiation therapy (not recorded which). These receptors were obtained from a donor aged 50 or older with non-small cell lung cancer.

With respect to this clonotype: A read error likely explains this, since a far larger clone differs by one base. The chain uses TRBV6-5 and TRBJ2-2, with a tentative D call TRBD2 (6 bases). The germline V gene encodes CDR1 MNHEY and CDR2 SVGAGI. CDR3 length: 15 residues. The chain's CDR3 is CASNAGTWNTVELFF. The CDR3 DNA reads TGTGCCAGCAACGCCGGGACTTGGAACACCGTGGAGCTGTTTTTT.

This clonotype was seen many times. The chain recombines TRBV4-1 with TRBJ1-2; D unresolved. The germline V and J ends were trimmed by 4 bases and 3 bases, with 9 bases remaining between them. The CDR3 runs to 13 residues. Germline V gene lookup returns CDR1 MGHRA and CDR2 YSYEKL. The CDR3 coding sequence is TGCGCCAGCAGCCTGTCGCGATACTATGGCTACACCTTC. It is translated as CASSLSRYYGYTF.

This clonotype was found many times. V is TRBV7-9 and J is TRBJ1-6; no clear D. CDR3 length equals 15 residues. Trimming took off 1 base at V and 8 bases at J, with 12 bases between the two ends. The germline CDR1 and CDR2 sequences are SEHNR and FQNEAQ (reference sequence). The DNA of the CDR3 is TGTGCCAGCAGCTTAGGAGGACGGATTGATTCACCCCTCCACTTT. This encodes CASSLGGRIDSPLHF.

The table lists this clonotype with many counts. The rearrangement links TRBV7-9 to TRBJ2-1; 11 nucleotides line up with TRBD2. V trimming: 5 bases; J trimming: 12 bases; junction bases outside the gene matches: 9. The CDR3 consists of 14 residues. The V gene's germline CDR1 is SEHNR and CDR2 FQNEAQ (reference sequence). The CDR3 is CASSVGLAGDGQFF. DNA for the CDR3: TGTGCCAGCAGCGTCGGACTAGCGGGCGACGGGCAGTTCTTC.

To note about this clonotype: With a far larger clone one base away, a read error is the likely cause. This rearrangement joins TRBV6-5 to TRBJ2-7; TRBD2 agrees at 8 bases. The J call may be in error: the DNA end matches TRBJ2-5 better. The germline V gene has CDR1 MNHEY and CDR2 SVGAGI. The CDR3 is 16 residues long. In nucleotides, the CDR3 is TGTGCCAGCAATTACTCGGGCGGGGGGAATCAAGAGACCCAGTACTTC. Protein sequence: CASNYSGGGNQETQYF.

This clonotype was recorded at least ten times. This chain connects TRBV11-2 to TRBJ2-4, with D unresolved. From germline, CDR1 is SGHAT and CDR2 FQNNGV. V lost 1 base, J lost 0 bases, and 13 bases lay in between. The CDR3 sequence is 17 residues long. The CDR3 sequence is CASSLVGIQLAKNIQYF. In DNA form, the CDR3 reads TGTGCCAGCAGCTTAGTTGGGATCCAACTAGCCAAAAACATTCAGTACTTC.

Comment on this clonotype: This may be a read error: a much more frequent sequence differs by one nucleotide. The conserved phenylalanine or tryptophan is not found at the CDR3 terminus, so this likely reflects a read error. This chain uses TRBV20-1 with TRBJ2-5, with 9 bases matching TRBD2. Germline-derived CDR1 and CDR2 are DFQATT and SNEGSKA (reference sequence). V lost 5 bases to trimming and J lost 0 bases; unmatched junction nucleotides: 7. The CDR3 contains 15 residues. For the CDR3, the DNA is TGCAGTGCTCGAAATAGCGGGAGAGACCAAGAGACCCAGTACTAC. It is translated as CSARNSGRDQETQYY.

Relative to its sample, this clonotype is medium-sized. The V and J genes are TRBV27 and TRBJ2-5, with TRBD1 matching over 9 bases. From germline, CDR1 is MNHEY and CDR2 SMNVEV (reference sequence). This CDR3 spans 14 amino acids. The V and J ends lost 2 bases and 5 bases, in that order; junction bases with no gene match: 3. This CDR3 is CASSLTGGWETQYF. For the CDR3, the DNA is TGTGCCAGCAGTTTAACAGGGGGCTGGGAGACCCAGTACTTC.

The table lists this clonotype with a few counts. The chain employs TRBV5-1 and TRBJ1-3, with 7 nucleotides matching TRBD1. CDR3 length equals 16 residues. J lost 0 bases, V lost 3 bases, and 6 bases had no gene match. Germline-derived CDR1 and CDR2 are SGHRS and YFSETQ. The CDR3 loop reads CASSWDSPHSGNTIYF. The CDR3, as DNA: TGCGCCAGCAGCTGGGACAGTCCCCACTCTGGAAACACCATATATTTT. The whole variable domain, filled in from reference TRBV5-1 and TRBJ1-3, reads KAGVTQTPRYLIKTRGQQVTLSCSPISGHRSVSWYQQTPGQGLQFLFEYFSETQRNKGNFPGRFSGRQFSNSRSEMNVSTLELGDSALYLCASSWDSPHSGNTIYFGEGSWLTVV.

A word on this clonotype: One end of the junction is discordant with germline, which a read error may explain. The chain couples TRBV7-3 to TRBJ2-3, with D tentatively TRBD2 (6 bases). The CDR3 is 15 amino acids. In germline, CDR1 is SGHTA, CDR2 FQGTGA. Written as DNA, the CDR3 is TGTGCCAACAGCTTACGGGGGTCCGAGGCACATACGCAGTATTTT. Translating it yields CANSLRGSEAHTQYF.

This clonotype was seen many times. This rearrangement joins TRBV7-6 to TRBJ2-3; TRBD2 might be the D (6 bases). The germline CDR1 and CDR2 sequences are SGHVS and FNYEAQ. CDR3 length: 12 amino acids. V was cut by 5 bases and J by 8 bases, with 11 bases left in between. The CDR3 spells CASSPHGGTQYF. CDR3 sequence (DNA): TGTGCCAGCAGCCCCCACGGGGGTACGCAGTATTTT. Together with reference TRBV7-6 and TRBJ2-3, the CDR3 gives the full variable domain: GAGVSQSPRYKVTKRGQDVALRCDPISGHVSLYWYRQALGQGPEFLTYFNYEAQQDKSGLPNDRFSAERPEGSISTLTIQRTEQRDSAMYRCASSPHGGTQYFGPGTRLTVL.

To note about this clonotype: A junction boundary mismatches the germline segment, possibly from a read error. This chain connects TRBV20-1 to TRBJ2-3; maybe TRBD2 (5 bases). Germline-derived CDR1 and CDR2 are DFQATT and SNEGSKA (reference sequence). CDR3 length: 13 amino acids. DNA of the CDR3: TGCAGTGCCATTGGGGTGGAGGCAGATACTCAGTATTTT. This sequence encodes CSAIGVEADTQYF.

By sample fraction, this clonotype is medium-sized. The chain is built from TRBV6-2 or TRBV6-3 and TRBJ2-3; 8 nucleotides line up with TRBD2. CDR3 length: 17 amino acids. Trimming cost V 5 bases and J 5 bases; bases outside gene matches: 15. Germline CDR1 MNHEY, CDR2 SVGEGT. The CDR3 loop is CASSESASGSIVDTQYF. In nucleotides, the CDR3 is TGTGCCAGCAGTGAATCGGCGAGCGGGAGCATAGTAGATACGCAGTATTTT.

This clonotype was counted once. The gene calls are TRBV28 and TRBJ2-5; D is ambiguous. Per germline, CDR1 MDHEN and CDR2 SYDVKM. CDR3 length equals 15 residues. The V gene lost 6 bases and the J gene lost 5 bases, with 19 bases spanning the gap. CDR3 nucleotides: TGTGCCAGCAGGCAATCTAGGAATACACCGGAGACCCAGTACTTC. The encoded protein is CASRQSRNTPETQYF.

The CDR3 DNA reads as TGTGCCAGTAGTCTAGCGGGAACCTACACCGGGGAGCTGTTTTTT. This translates into CASSLAGTYTGELFF. The chain couples TRBV19 to TRBJ2-2, with 9 nucleotides matching TRBD2. After removal of 5 bases from V and 3 bases from J, the junction contained 4 bases not matched to a gene. Germline CDR1 is LNHDA and CDR2 is SQIVND (reference sequence). CDR3 length: 15 residues.

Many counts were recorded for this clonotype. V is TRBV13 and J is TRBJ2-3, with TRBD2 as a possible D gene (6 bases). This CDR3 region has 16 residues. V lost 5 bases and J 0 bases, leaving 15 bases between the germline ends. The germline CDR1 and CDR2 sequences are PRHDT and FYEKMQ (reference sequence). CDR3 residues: CASSLWGDGSTDTQYF. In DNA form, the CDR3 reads TGTGCCAGCAGCCTGTGGGGGGACGGGAGCACAGATACGCAGTATTTT.

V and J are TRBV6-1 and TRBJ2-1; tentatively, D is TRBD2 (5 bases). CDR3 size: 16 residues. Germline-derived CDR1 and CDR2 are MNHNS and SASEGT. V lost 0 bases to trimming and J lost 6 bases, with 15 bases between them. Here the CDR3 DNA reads TGTGCCAGCAGTGAAGCGCATTGGGAGTGGGGCAATGAGCAGTTCTTC. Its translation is CASSEAHWEWGNEQFF.

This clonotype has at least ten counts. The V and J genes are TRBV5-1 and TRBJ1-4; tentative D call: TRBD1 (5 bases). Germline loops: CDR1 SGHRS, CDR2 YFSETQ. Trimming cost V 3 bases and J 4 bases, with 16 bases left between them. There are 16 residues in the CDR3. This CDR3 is CASSWGADRYNEKLFF. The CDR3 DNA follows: TGCGCCAGCAGCTGGGGCGCTGACAGATATAATGAAAAACTGTTTTTT.

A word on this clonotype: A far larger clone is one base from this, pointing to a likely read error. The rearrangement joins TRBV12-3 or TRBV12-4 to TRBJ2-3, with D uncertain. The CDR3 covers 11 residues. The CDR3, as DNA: TGTGCCAGCAGCCGCACAGATACGCATTATTTT. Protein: CASSRTDTHYF.

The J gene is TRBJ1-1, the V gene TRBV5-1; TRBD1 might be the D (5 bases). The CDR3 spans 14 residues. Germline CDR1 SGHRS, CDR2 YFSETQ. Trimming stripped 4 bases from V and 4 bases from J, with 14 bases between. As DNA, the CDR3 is TGCGCCAGCAGCCCTATGGACGGGACCACTGAAGCTTTCTTT. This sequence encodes CASSPMDGTTEAFF.

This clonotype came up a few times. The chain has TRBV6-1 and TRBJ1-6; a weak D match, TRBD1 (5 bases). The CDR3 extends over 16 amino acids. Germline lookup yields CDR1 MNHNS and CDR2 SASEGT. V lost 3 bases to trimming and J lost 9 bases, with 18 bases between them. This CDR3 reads CASSEKVGVSASPLHF. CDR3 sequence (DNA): TGTGCCAGCAGTGAGAAAGTAGGGGTTAGTGCTTCACCCCTCCACTTT.

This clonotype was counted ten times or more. The CDR3 loop reads CASSRLAATYEQYF. CDR3 sequence (DNA): TGTGCCAGCAGCCGGCTAGCGGCTACCTACGAGCAGTACTTC. The genes are TRBV3-1 and TRBJ2-7; TRBD2 agrees at 7 bases. Losses at the gene ends were 4 bases for V and 2 bases for J; bases not matched to a gene: 5. The V gene's germline CDR1 is LGHDT and CDR2 YNNKEL (reference sequence). The CDR3 has 14 residues.

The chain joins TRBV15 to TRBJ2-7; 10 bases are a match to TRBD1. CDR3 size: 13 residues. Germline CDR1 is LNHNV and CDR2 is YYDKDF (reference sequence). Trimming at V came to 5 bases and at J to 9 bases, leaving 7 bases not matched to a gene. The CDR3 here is CATSRDRGHVQYF. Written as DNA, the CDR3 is TGTGCCACCAGCCGGGACAGGGGTCACGTGCAGTACTTC.